This TCR beta chain comes out of a study of Tregs in tolerant kidney transplant recipients. Study-level results: The most relevant donor-specific Treg TCRbeta repertoire apparently came from expansion with activated donor B cells.

After roughly six days with irradiated graft donor PBMCs, CFSE-labeled recipient PBMCs were FACS-sorted. Repertoires were generated with immunoSEQ multiplex PCR, while TCRdb's copy carries only in-frame clones and drops some. In all, the sample yields 3,000 or so clones. Germline CDR1 SGDLS, CDR2 YYNGEE. The CDR3 length is 16 residues. Trimming took 0 bases from V and 0 from J, leaving 9 bases between them. For this clone: The antigen is not known. The read gets to within 3 residues of the CDR3 end, and the germline J gene fills in the rest.

V usage is TRBV9 and J usage is TRBJ1-4; D may be TRBD1 (6 bases). The sequencing used CD8+ T cells from blood cultured with allogeneic cells, collected before the transplant. The clonotype was recovered from a human patient who received a combined kidney and bone marrow transplant. The sequenced CDR3 bases are TGTGCCAGCAGCGTAGGGGACACCTCAACTAATGAAAAA. This sequence encodes CASSVGDTSTNEK. The whole CDR3 protein reads CASSVGDTSTNEKLFF.